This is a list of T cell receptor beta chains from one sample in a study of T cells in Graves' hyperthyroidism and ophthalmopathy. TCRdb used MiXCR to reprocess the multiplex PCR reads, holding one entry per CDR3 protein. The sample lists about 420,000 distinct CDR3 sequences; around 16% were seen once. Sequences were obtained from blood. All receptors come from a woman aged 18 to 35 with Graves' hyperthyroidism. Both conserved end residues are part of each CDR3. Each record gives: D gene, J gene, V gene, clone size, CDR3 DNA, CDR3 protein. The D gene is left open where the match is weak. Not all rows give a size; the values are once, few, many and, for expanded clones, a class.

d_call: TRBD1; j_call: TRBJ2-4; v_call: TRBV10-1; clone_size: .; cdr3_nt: TGCGCCAGCAGTGCGACCGGACAGGGAGGCATTCAGTACTTC; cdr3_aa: CASSATGQGGIQYF
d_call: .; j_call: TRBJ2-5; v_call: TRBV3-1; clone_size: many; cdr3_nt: TGTGCCAGCAGCCACTCAACGAGCGGAAACCAAGAGACCCAGTACTTC; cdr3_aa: CASSHSTSGNQETQYF
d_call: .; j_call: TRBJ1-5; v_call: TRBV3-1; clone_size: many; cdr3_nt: TGTGCCAGCAGCCAAGGTTGGCTGGGCGCGGAGCCCCAGCATTTT; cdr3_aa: CASSQGWLGAEPQHF
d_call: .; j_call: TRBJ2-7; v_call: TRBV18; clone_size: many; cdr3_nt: TGTGCCAGCTCCCCCCGGGGTTACGAGCAGTACTTC; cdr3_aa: CASSPRGYEQYF
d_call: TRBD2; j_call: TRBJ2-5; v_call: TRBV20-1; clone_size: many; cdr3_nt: TGCAGTGCACCGCGGGGGGCAGCGGGAGGGAATCAAGAGACCCAGTACTTC; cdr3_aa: CSAPRGAAGGNQETQYF
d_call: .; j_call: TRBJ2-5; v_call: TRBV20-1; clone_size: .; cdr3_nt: TGCAGTGCTAGGGACACTCTGGAGACCCAGTACTTC; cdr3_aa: CSARDTLETQYF
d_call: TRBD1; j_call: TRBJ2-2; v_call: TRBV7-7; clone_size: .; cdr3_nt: TGTGCTAGCAGCTTAGGGACAGTGGGAACCGGGGAGCTGTTTTTT; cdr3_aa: CASSLGTVGTGELFF
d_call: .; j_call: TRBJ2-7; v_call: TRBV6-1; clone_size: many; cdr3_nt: TGTGCCAGCACCCGACTTGGGACCTACGAGCAGTACTTC; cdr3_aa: CASTRLGTYEQYF
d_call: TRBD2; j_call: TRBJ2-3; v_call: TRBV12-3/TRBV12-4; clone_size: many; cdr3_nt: TGTGCCAGCAGCCCCAGGACTAGCACTAGCACAGATACGCAGTATTTT; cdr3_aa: CASSPRTSTSTDTQYF
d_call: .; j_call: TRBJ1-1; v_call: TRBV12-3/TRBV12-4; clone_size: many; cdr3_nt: TGTGCCAGCAGAGTTGACCGGAACACTGAAGCTTTCTTT; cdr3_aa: CASRVDRNTEAFF
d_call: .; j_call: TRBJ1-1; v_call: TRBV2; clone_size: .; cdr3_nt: TGTGCCAGCAGTGAACGGAAAGCTTTCTTT; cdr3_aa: CASSERKAFF
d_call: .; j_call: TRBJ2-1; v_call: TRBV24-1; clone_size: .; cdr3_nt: TGTGCCACCAGTGGGAGGGGGCCTGGGGGGCCCGGCTCCTACAATGAGCAGTTCTTC; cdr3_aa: CATSGRGPGGPGSYNEQFF
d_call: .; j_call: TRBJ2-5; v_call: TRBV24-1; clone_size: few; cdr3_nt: TGTGCCACCAGTGATTTTAAAAGGGGCCTCCAAGAGACCCAGTACTTC; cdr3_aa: CATSDFKRGLQETQYF
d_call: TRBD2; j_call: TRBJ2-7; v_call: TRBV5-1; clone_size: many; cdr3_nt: TGCGCCAGCAGCTTGGATCCTAGCGGGGCCTCCTACGAGCAGTACTTC; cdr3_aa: CASSLDPSGASYEQYF
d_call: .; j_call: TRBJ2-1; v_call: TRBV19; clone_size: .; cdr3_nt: TGTGCCAGTAGTATCACCCGGGGTCTACCCTACAATGAGCAGTTCTTC; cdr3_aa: CASSITRGLPYNEQFF
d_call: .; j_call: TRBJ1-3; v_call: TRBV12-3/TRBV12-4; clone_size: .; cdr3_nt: TGTGCCAGCAGCTTGTTAGATGGAAACACCATATATTTT; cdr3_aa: CASSLLDGNTIYF
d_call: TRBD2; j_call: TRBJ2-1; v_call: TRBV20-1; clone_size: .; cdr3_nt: TGCAGTGCTATCCGGGAGGGAGATCCCTACAATGAGCAGTTCTTC; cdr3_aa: CSAIREGDPYNEQFF
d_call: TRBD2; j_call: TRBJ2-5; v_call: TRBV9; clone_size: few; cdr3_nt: TGTGCCAGCAGTAGAGTGGGACTAGCGGGAGAATTTGGCACAGAGACCCAGTACTTC; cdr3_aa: CASSRVGLAGEFGTETQYF
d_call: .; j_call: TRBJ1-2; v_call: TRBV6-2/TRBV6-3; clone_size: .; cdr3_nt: TGTGCCAGCAGTGAGCTGTCCTATGGCTACACCTTC; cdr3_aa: CASSELSYGYTF
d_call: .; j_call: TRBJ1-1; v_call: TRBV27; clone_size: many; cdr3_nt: TGTGCCAGCAGTTTTACAGGCCTGAACACTGAAGCTTTCTTT; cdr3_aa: CASSFTGLNTEAFF
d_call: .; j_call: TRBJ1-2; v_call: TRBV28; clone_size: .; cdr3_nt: TGTGCCAGCAGCCTTGGACCTTCCTATGGCTACACCTTC; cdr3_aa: CASSLGPSYGYTF
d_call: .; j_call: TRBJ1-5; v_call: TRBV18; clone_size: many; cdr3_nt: TGTGCCAGCTCGGGTGATAATCAGCCCCAGCATTTT; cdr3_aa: CASSGDNQPQHF
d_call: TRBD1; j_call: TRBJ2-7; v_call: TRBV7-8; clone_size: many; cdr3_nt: TGTGCCAGCAGCTTCCCGCTACCGGGACAGCTATCCTACGAGCAGTACTTC; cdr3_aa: CASSFPLPGQLSYEQYF
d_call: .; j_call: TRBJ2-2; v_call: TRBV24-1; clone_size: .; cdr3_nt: TGTGCCACCAGTGTTCACCATACCCCCGGGGAGCTGTTTTTT; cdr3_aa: CATSVHHTPGELFF
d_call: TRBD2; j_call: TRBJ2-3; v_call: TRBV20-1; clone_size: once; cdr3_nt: TGCAGTGCTAACCTGGGACTAGCGGGAGCCGCAGATACGCAGTATTTT; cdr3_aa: CSANLGLAGAADTQYF
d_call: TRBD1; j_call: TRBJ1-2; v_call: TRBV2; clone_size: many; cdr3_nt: TGTGCCAGCAGTCAGGACCCAGGGGGCGGTAACTATGGCTACACCTTC; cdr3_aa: CASSQDPGGGNYGYTF
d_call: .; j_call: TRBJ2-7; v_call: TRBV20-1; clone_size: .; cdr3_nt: TGCAGTGCTAGAAGCGTTGGATCCTACGAGCAGTACTTC; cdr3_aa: CSARSVGSYEQYF
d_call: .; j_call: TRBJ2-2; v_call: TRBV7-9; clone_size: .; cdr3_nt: TGTGCCAGCAGCCTCGGGGGTCGGGAGAACACCGGGGAGCTGTTTTTT; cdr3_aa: CASSLGGRENTGELFF
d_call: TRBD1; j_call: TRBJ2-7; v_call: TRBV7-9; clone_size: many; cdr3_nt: TGTGCCAGCAGCTTCGGGACAGGCCTCTACGAGCAGTACTTC; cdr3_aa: CASSFGTGLYEQYF
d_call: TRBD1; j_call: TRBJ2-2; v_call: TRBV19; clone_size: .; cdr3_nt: TGTGCCAGTAGTATAGGAGGACAGGGCCTGCACGGGGAGCTGTTTTTT; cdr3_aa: CASSIGGQGLHGELFF
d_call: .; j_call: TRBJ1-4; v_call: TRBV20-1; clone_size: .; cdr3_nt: TGCAGTGCTAAGACAATCGCTAATGAAAAACTGTTTTTT; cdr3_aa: CSAKTIANEKLFF
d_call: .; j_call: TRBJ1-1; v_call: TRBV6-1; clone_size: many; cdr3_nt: TGTGCCACCGGGACGTTCTTGAACACTGAAGCTTTCTTT; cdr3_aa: CATGTFLNTEAFF
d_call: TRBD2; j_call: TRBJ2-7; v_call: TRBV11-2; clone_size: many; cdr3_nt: TGTGCCAGCAGCCCCCGGCCTAGCGGACCCTACGAGCAGTACTTC; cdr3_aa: CASSPRPSGPYEQYF
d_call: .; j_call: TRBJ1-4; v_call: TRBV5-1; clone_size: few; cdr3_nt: TGCGCCAGCAGCGACGAGGGACTCGCAACTAATGAAAAACTGTTTTTT; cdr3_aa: CASSDEGLATNEKLFF
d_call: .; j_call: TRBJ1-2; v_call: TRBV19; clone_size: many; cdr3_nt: TGTGCCAGTAGTTGGGACAACCTCTATGGCTACACCTTC; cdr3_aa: CASSWDNLYGYTF
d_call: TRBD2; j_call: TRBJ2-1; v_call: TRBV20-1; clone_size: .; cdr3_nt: TGCAGTGCTCGCTCTAGCGGGGGGGTATATAATGAGCAGTTCTTC; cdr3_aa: CSARSSGGVYNEQFF
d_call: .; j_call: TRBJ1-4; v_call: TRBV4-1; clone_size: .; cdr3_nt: TGCGCCAGCAGCCTCGGACAGTGGGGGAATGAAAAACTGTTTTTT; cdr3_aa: CASSLGQWGNEKLFF
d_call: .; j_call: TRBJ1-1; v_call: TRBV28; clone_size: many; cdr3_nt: TGTGCCAGCCTAACATCGGGACGGAAGAACACTGAAGCTTTCTTT; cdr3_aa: CASLTSGRKNTEAFF
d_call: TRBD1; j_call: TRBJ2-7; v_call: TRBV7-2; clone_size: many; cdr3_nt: TGTGCCAGCAGCATAAAACCCGCCGGGACAGGGGGCCTCGAGCAGTACTTC; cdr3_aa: CASSIKPAGTGGLEQYF
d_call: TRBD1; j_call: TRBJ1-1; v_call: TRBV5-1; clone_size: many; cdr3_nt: TGCGCCAGCAGCTCGGGACAGGTGAACACTGAAGCTTTCTTT; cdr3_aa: CASSSGQVNTEAFF
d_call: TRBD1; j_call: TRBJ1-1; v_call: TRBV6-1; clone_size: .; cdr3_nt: TGTGCCAGCCGATCAGGGGGGATCACTGAAGCTTTCTTT; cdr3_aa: CASRSGGITEAFF
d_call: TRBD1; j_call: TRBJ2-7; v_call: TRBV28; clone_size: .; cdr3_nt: TGTGCCAGCAGTTTAGAGGGGGCGAGATCCCACGAGCAGTACTTC; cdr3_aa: CASSLEGARSHEQYF
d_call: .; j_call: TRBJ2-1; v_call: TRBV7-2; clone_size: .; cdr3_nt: TGTGCCAGCATCCCTGCAGATTTGCGGGGGCCCTCCTACAATGAGCAGTTCTTC; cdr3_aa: CASIPADLRGPSYNEQFF
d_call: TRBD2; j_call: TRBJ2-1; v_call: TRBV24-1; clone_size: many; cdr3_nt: TGTGCCACCAGTGCTCGCGGGAGGGCCTCCGATGAGCAGTTCTTC; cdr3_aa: CATSARGRASDEQFF
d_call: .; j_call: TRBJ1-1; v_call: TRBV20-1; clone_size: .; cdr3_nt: TGCAGTGACTACCGGGACATATCTTTCTTT; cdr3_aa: CSDYRDISFF
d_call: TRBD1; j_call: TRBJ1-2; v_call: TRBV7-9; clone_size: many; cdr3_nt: TGTGCCAGCAGCCCGACAGGTGTGACAGGGGGCTACACCTTC; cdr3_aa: CASSPTGVTGGYTF
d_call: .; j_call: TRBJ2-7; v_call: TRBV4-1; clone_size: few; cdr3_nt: TGCGCCAGCAGCTTGCGCCGGGACTCACCCTACGAGCAGTACTTC; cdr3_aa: CASSLRRDSPYEQYF
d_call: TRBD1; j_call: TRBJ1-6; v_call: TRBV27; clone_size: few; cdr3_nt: TGTGCCAGCAGGCGGGACAGGGCCTATAATTCACCCCTCCACTTT; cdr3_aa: CASRRDRAYNSPLHF
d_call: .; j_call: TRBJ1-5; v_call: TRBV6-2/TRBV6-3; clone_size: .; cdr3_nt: TGTGCCAGCAGTTACCTTCTGGGTCAGCCCCAGCATTTT; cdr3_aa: CASSYLLGQPQHF
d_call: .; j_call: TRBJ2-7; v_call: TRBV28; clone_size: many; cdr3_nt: TGTGCCAGCAGCTTAGGCGGGTTCGAGCAGTACTTC; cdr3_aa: CASSLGGFEQYF
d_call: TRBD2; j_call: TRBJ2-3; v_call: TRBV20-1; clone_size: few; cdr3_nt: TGCAGTGCTAGCTTCGGACTAGCGGGGGTCTTCCGCACAGATACGCAGTATTTT; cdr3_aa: CSASFGLAGVFRTDTQYF